These 12 T cell receptor beta chains were sequenced from one sample in a study of blood T cell repertoires in COVID-19 (dated by TCRdb to 2020 to 2022). Libraries came from the immunoSEQ multiplex PCR assay. Sourced from immuneACCESS, this table was stored by TCRdb with only in-frame sequences that have V and J called. A share of the clones is absent; for the studies checked, an unresolved V gene accounts for under half, and the remainder has no known explanation. The sample yields under 150,000 clones; around 80% were counted once. The ten most abundant clones make up about 5.4% of the sample. Sequences were obtained from peripheral blood. These receptors originate from an elderly man with active or convalescent COVID-19.

This clone was picked up one time. This CDR3 reads CASSLVSSSYETQYF. The CDR3 nucleotides read TGTGCCAGCAGCTTAGTGTCTTCTAGTTATGAGACCCAGTACTTC. V is TRBV7-2 and J is TRBJ2-5; unclear D gene. Germline lookup yields CDR1 SGHTA and CDR2 FQGNSA. The CDR3 sequence is 15 residues long. Trimming took off 1 base at V and 5 bases at J, with 14 bases between the two ends.

The rearrangement joins TRBV5-1 to TRBJ1-1; 7 bases align to TRBD1. The length of the CDR3 is 16 residues. With V trimmed by 6 bases and J by 1 base, 12 bases remained unmatched. Germline lookup yields CDR1 SGHRS and CDR2 YFSETQ. CDR3 sequence reads: CASNTGTVTRNTEAFF. The CDR3 region has the DNA TGCGCCAGCAATACCGGGACAGTTACACGGAACACTGAAGCTTTCTTT.

This chain uses TRBV2 with TRBJ1-1, with D hard to call. The CDR3 loop spans 17 amino acids. V was pared by 4 bases and J by 4 bases, with 22 bases between. Per the germline V gene, CDR1 is SNHLY and CDR2 is FYNNEI. The CDR3 here is CASSGGLGGTKGTEAFF. The DNA of the CDR3 is TGTGCCAGCAGTGGCGGGCTCGGCGGTACAAAGGGCACTGAAGCTTTCTTT.

This rearrangement joins TRBV24-1 to TRBJ2-5, with TRBD2 identical over 11 bases. The trim removed 2 bases at V and 1 base at J, leaving 8 bases unmatched. Looked up from germline, CDR1 is KGHDR and CDR2 is SFDVKD. The CDR3 spans 18 residues. CDR3 sequence (DNA): TGTGCCACCAGTGATTCGCCTCGACTAGCGGGGCGCCAAGAGACCCAGTACTTC. It translates to CATSDSPRLAGRQETQYF.

This clone was detected only once. This chain connects TRBV6-5 to TRBJ1-5; no definite D call. Germline V gene data show CDR1 as MNHEY and CDR2 as SVGAGI. The V end was cut by 6 bases, the J end by 4 bases, with 13 bases between. The CDR3 loop spans 14 amino acids. CDR3 region: CASSHGGINQPQHF. The CDR3 DNA is TGTGCCAGCAGCCACGGAGGGATTAATCAGCCCCAGCATTTT.

The chain couples TRBV5-4 to TRBJ2-1; TRBD2 aligns across 11 bases. Germline CDR1 is SGHNT and CDR2 is YYREEE (reference sequence). Unmatched junction bases numbered 5, after V lost 0 bases and J lost 6 bases. This CDR3 contains 16 residues. This CDR3 is CASSLGLAGGSNEQFF. CDR3 sequence (DNA): TGTGCCAGCAGCTTGGGGCTAGCGGGGGGAAGCAATGAGCAGTTCTTC.

This clone was seen repeatedly, ten times or more. The rearrangement uses TRBV7-9 and TRBJ1-6; 7 nucleotides match TRBD1. With 1 base clipped from V and 9 bases from J, the junction kept 18 bases outside the gene matches. Looked up from germline, CDR1 is SEHNR and CDR2 is FQNEAQ (reference sequence). The CDR3 runs 19 residues. This chain's CDR3 is CASSLGDSEGALGGSPLHF. The DNA of the CDR3 is TGTGCCAGCAGCTTAGGGGACAGCGAAGGAGCCCTCGGAGGTTCACCCCTCCACTTT.

This chain links TRBV2 with TRBJ1-5; no clear D gene. The V gene lost 8 bases and the J gene lost 6 bases, with 17 bases spanning the gap. CDR1 and CDR2 (germline): SNHLY, FYNNEI. This CDR3 spans 14 amino acids. Here the CDR3 DNA reads TGTGCCAGCGTGGGAGTTCCTCCTGGTCAGCCCCAGCATTTT. Protein: CASVGVPPGQPQHF.

This chain joins TRBV2 and TRBJ1-1; D gene unclear. V shed 7 bases and J shed 2 bases, with 11 bases lying between them. The CDR3 sequence is 13 residues long. In germline, CDR1 is SNHLY, CDR2 FYNNEI. CDR3 loop: CASIVDTNTEAFF. The DNA of the CDR3 is TGTGCCAGCATCGTCGACACCAACACTGAAGCTTTCTTT.

Only a few counts were recorded for this clone. V is TRBV5-1 and J is TRBJ1-2; 9 bases line up with TRBD1. The germline V gene has CDR1 SGHRS and CDR2 YFSETQ. Unmatched junction bases numbered 6, after V lost 4 bases and J lost 5 bases. This CDR3 comprises 14 residues. CDR3 sequence: CASSPRDREYGYTF. Here the CDR3 DNA reads TGCGCCAGCAGCCCGAGGGACAGGGAGTATGGCTACACCTTC.

V and J are TRBV9 and TRBJ2-1; 9 nucleotides align to TRBD2. This CDR3 has 15 amino acids. Germline values: CDR1 SGDLS, CDR2 YYNGEE. The V gene end was trimmed by 2 bases and the J gene end by 9 bases; junction bases not matched to a gene: 9. CDR3 protein: CASSVSASGDPEQFF. CDR3 bases: TGTGCCAGCAGCGTGTCTGCTAGCGGGGACCCTGAGCAGTTCTTC.

The chain joins TRBV2 to TRBJ1-2; 7 bases map to TRBD1. The CDR3 is made up of 14 amino acids. Germline V gene data show CDR1 as SNHLY and CDR2 as FYNNEI. Losses at the gene ends were 10 bases for V and 2 bases for J; bases not matched to a gene: 10. The CDR3 DNA sequence: TGTGCCACCACATTGGAGGGACAGAACTATGGCTACACCTTC. Its protein is CATTLEGQNYGYTF.